The clone carrying this T cell receptor beta chain appeared a few times. This specimen belongs to a study of shared T cell receptors in the human thymus. This table comes from immunoSEQ multiplex PCR, and its TCRdb copy is limited to in-frame clones, with some not included. This sample has over 650,000 clones; approximately 89% occur once, and the top ten carry 0.0094%. This CDR3 has 15 residues. After removal of 0 bases from V and 8 bases from J, the junction contained 5 bases not matched to a gene. CDR1 MNHNS and CDR2 SASEGT come from the germline V gene. This sample was also put to use in a study of human thymus T cells. That paper notes: Donors were healthy Finnish infants having corrective surgery for congenital heart defects. Corrective heart surgery yielded the resections from which the thymus tissue came. Related research found strongly overlapping thymic repertoires in unrelated individuals.

The TCR sequence derives from a boy under three years old with a congenital heart defect. Sequenced material: thymocytes. The chain is built from TRBV6-1 and TRBJ1-4; 8 bases agree with TRBD1. The CDR3 DNA sequence: TGTGCCAGCAGTGAAGCTGACAGGGGCCGAGAAAAACTGTTTTTT. This encodes CASSEADRGREKLFF.